The entry below gives a single T cell receptor beta chain sequence along with its context. Its specificity is not known. The V end was cut by 7 bases, the J end by 5 bases, with 8 bases between. The CDR3 sequence is 10 residues long. CDR1 and CDR2 from the germline V gene are SQVTM and ANQGSEA. Intraepithelial and lamina propria lymphocytes were released after the graft tissue was processed. The data were obtained in a study of graft-versus-host responses after intestinal transplantation. As for the study in general: Transplants given to recipients were multivisceral, liver-intestinal, or isolated intestinal.

TCRdb's copy holds only in-frame clones and misses some; the assay was immunoSEQ multiplex PCR. The top ten hold roughly 18% of the sample, which has around 37,000 clones, around 90% seen once. Points from the study as a whole: Association was observed between peak circulating GvH clone levels and early post-transplant HvG declines.

The gene calls are TRBV29-1 and TRBJ2-5; D not certain. The specimen was ileum tissue, collected around 190 days after intestinal transplant. The sequence derives from a human patient who received an intestinal transplant, so some T cells may come from the graft donor. CDR3 nucleotides: TGCAGCGCCAGAACGGAGACCCAGTACTTC. This translates into CSARTETQYF.